These 26 T cell receptor beta chains were all obtained from the same sample, sequenced in a study of ipilimumab plus nivolumab after autologous stem cell transplantation. The assay was immunoSEQ multiplex PCR, and TCRdb's table has in-frame clones only and misses some. Of some 25,000 clones listed, around 84% were seen once; the top ten hold roughly 5%. Sequences were derived from PBMCs, sampled in a trial of ipilimumab plus nivolumab as post-transplant consolidation. All receptors come from a male donor with diffuse large B-cell lymphoma.

The chain couples TRBV5-4 to TRBJ2-1; a possible D gene is TRBD2 (5 bases). In germline, CDR1 is SGHNT, CDR2 YYREEE (reference sequence). The CDR3 is made up of 15 amino acids. Trimming took 0 bases from V and 7 from J, leaving 14 bases between them. The DNA for the CDR3 is TGTGCCAGCAGCTTGGAGGCTAGCTTATCTAATGAGCAGTTCTTC. Translating gives CASSLEASLSNEQFF.

The chain couples TRBV7-9 to TRBJ1-2; D not resolved. This CDR3 spans 12 amino acids. CDR1 and CDR2 (germline): SEHNR, FQNEAQ (reference sequence). The V end lost 5 bases, the J end lost 5 bases, and 9 bases lay between the germline ends. CDR3: CASSGLQYGYTF. The CDR3 DNA sequence: TGTGCCAGCAGCGGATTGCAGTATGGCTACACCTTC.

The genes are TRBV6-1 and TRBJ2-1; no clear D gene. This CDR3 region has 16 residues. Trimming took off 1 base at V and 6 bases at J, with 16 bases between the two ends. Per the germline V gene, CDR1 is MNHNS and CDR2 is SASEGT. In nucleotides, the CDR3 is TGTGCCAGCAGTGAAGAACCGACGAGGCAGTCCAATGAGCAGTTCTTC. Translating gives CASSEEPTRQSNEQFF.

This rearrangement joins TRBV9 to TRBJ2-7; the match to TRBD1 covers 8 bases. CDR3 length equals 16 residues. Germline V CDR1 and CDR2: SGDLS, YYNGEE. Trimming took 0 bases from V and 0 from J; bases not matched to a gene: 5. In nucleotides, the CDR3 is TGTGCCAGCAGCGTAGGTTTTGGACAGGGCTCCTACGAGCAGTACTTC. It encodes CASSVGFGQGSYEQYF. The full variable domain, with the rest looked up from reference TRBV9 and TRBJ2-7, is DSGVTQTPKHLITATGQRVTLRCSPRSGDLSVYWYQQSLDQGLQFLIQYYNGEERAKGNILERFSAQQFPDLHSELNLSSLELGDSALYFCASSVGFGQGSYEQYFGPGTRLTVT.

The chain has TRBV29-1 and TRBJ1-2; D gene uncertain. This CDR3 has 14 amino acids. Germline V gene lookup returns CDR1 SQVTM and CDR2 ANQGSEA. V lost 3 bases and J 9 bases, leaving 20 bases between the germline ends. The CDR3 here is CSVDLPGPSVRYTF. CDR3 sequence (DNA): TGCAGCGTTGACCTTCCCGGGCCATCTGTTCGCTACACCTTC. The full variable domain, rest sourced from reference TRBV29-1 and TRBJ1-2, is SAVISQKPSRDICQRGTSLTIQCQVDSQVTMMFWYRQQPGQSLTLIATANQGSEATYESGFVIDKFPISRPNLTFSTLTVSNMSPEDSSIYLCSVDLPGPSVRYTFGSGTRLTVV.

Points on this clone: A junction boundary mismatches the germline segment, possibly from a read error. This same CDR3 is encoded by further DNA sequences in the sample. This rearrangement joins TRBV11-2 to TRBJ1-6, with D hard to call. CDR1 and CDR2 from the germline V gene are SGHAT and FQNNGV. The CDR3 is made up of 15 amino acids. Here the CDR3 reads CASSPGGRNNSPLHF. As DNA, the CDR3 is TGTGCTAGCAGCCCCGGAGGACGGAATAATTCACCCCTCCACTTT.

V usage is TRBV5-4 and J usage is TRBJ1-1; D remains unclear. Deletions cut 7 bases from V and 7 bases from J, with 20 bases between. The germline V gene has CDR1 SGHNT and CDR2 YYREEE (reference sequence). The CDR3 sequence is 14 residues long. The CDR3 spells CASHSYSRPGEAFF. The CDR3, as DNA: TGTGCCAGCCACTCCTATTCCCGTCCTGGTGAAGCTTTCTTT.

The CDR3 spells CASTPSRDSGANVLTF. The CDR3 DNA follows: TGTGCCAGCACTCCCTCCAGAGACTCTGGGGCCAACGTCCTGACTTTC. The rearrangement joins TRBV2 to TRBJ2-6; no definite D call. The CDR3 is 16 residues long. The V end was cut by 7 bases, the J end by 0 bases, with 13 bases between. Germline V gene sequence: CDR1 SNHLY, CDR2 FYNNEI. Looking up the rest from reference TRBV2 and TRBJ2-6 gives the full variable domain: EPEVTQTPSHQVTQMGQEVILRCVPISNHLYFYWYRQILGQKVEFLVSFYNNEISEKSEIFDDQFSVERPDGSNFTLKIRSTKLEDSAMYFCASTPSRDSGANVLTFGAGSRLTVL.

This clone is categorized as large. CDR3 amino acids: CASRGAPNTGELFF. CDR3 DNA: TGTGCCAGCAGGGGGGCACCGAACACCGGGGAGCTGTTTTTT. The V gene is TRBV6-5, the J gene TRBJ2-2; possibly TRBD1 for D (6 bases). Per germline, CDR1 MNHEY and CDR2 SVGAGI. The V and J ends lost 6 bases and 0 bases respectively, with 8 bases between them. This CDR3 comprises 14 residues.

This chain connects TRBV7-3 to TRBJ2-3; D remains ambiguous. Germline CDR1 reads SGHTA; CDR2 reads FQGTGA. V dropped 5 bases and J dropped 0 bases, with 6 bases sitting between them. The CDR3 is made up of 13 amino acids. The CDR3 DNA follows: TGTGCCAGCAGCCCCGTCAGCACAGATACGCAGTATTTT. As protein: CASSPVSTDTQYF.

The chain recombines TRBV5-4 with TRBJ1-2; no clear D. CDR3 size: 14 residues. The V end lost 2 bases, the J end lost 4 bases, and 12 bases lay between the germline ends. Germline CDR1 is SGHNT and CDR2 is YYREEE (reference sequence). The CDR3, as DNA: TGTGCCAGCAGCTTAGGAGGGCTTGCCTATGGCTACACCTTC. The encoded protein is CASSLGGLAYGYTF.

The J gene is TRBJ1-6, the V gene TRBV6-5, with unresolved D. CDR1 and CDR2 (germline): MNHEY, SVGAGI. CDR3 length: 14 amino acids. V dropped 2 bases and J dropped 11 bases, with 13 bases sitting between them. CDR3 sequence: CASSYGGQSAPLHF. The CDR3, as DNA: TGTGCCAGCAGTTACGGAGGCCAGAGCGCACCCCTCCACTTT.

The chain combines TRBV5-4 with TRBJ1-1; D possibly corresponds to TRBD1 (6 bases). From germline, CDR1 is SGHNT and CDR2 YYREEE (reference sequence). The CDR3 loop spans 14 amino acids. Trimming stripped 7 bases from V and 5 bases from J, with 18 bases between. The CDR3 spells CASEEEKGGTEAFF. CDR3 DNA sequence: TGTGCCAGCGAAGAAGAAAAGGGGGGGACTGAAGCTTTCTTT. The full variable domain, completed using reference TRBV5-4 and TRBJ1-1, is ETGVTQSPTHLIKTRGQQVTLRCSSQSGHNTVSWYQQALGQGPQFIFQYYREEENGRGNFPPRFSGLQFPNYSSELNVNALELDDSALYLCASEEEKGGTEAFFGQGTRLTVV.

V is TRBV21-1 and J is TRBJ1-1. TRBV21-1 corresponds to a pseudogene. The CDR3 has 16 residues. The CDR3 DNA follows: TGTGCCAGCAGCACCGGAATGGGTCGACCCAACACTGAAGCTTTCTTT. This translates into CASSTGMGRPNTEAFF.

This sequence joins TRBV6-1 and TRBJ1-1; D gene ambiguous. V was trimmed by 5 bases and J by 7 bases, leaving 11 bases between them. Germline V gene lookup returns CDR1 MNHNS and CDR2 SASEGT. CDR3 size: 12 residues. CDR3 nucleotide sequence: TGTGCCAGCAGTAGTTGGGGAGGTGAAGCTTTCTTT. Translating gives CASSSWGGEAFF.

Note on this clone: The CDR3 end shows no conserved phenylalanine or tryptophan, and so a read error is likely. The V gene is TRBV15, the J gene TRBJ2-7; D gene unclear. Per the germline V gene, CDR1 is LNHNV and CDR2 is YYDKDF (reference sequence). The CDR3 sequence is 15 residues long. V lost 1 base and J lost 3, with 13 bases in between. The CDR3 DNA follows: TGTGCCACCAGCAGAGGACCGGGCCCCCTCTACGAGCAGTACCTC. It is translated as CATSRGPGPLYEQYL.

A single count supports this clone. V usage is TRBV27 and J usage is TRBJ2-7; TRBD2 is a possible D gene (5 bases). Per the germline V gene, CDR1 is MNHEY and CDR2 is SMNVEV (reference sequence). The CDR3 runs 15 residues. V gave up 5 bases and J gave up 6 bases, with 20 bases separating them. The CDR3 sequence: CASSPNLGAGGEQYF. CDR3 DNA: TGTGCCAGCAGTCCAAATCTTGGAGCTGGAGGCGAGCAGTACTTC.

This clone was counted a few times. This chain joins TRBV4-1 and TRBJ1-6, with D perhaps TRBD1 (5 bases). Trimming pared 4 bases from V and 7 bases from J, leaving 11 bases between. The CDR3 has 14 residues. From germline, CDR1 is MGHRA and CDR2 YSYEKL. The chain's CDR3 is CASSRGTGNSPLHF. CDR3 nucleotides: TGCGCCAGCAGCCGCGGGACGGGAAATTCACCCCTCCACTTT.

V gene TRBV7-9 combines with J gene TRBJ1-3, with TRBD1 as a possible D gene (5 bases). Deletions cut 3 bases from V and 6 bases from J, with 9 bases between. The CDR3 extends over 13 amino acids. The germline V gene has CDR1 SEHNR and CDR2 FQNEAQ (reference sequence). This CDR3 reads CASSFAGINTIYF. The CDR3 DNA follows: TGTGCCAGCAGCTTCGCAGGGATAAACACCATATATTTT.

The rearrangement joins TRBV7-2 to TRBJ2-7; D possibly corresponds to TRBD1 (6 bases). The V end was cut by 1 base, the J end by 3 bases, with 13 bases between. Germline V gene lookup returns CDR1 SGHTA and CDR2 FQGNSA. The CDR3 covers 15 residues. CDR3 protein: CASSLDKQGFYEQYF. CDR3 bases: TGTGCCAGCAGCTTAGATAAACAGGGCTTCTACGAGCAGTACTTC.

This clone was counted between two and nine times. The V gene is TRBV19, the J gene TRBJ2-1; 10 bases fit TRBD2. V shed 2 bases, J shed 7 bases, and the junction held 8 bases outside the gene matches. The CDR3 runs to 16 residues. Germline V gene sequence: CDR1 LNHDA, CDR2 SQIVND (reference sequence). CDR3 sequence reads: CASSIILAGAGNEQFF. Written as DNA, the CDR3 is TGTGCCAGTAGTATAATTCTAGCGGGGGCCGGGAATGAGCAGTTCTTC.

The chain recombines TRBV7-9 with TRBJ2-3; 8 positions agree with TRBD1. Germline CDR1 is SEHNR and CDR2 is FQNEAQ (reference sequence). This CDR3 region has 14 residues. Trimming removed 4 bases from V and 4 bases from J; junction bases left unmatched: 4. The chain's CDR3 is CASSSRQGPDTQYF. CDR3 in DNA: TGTGCCAGCAGCTCCCGACAGGGGCCAGATACGCAGTATTTT.

The V gene is TRBV5-5, the J gene TRBJ2-7, with D possibly matching TRBD1 (6 bases). This CDR3 is 14 amino acids long. Trimming cost V 1 base and J 1 base, with 9 bases left between them. Germline loops: CDR1 SGHKS, CDR2 YYEKEE (reference sequence). CDR3 sequence reads: CASSLTGTSYEQYF. The CDR3 DNA is TGTGCCAGCAGCTTGACAGGGACGTCCTACGAGCAGTACTTC.

The CDR3 here is CASSLDYGYTF. The CDR3 DNA reads TGTGCCAGCAGCTTGGACTATGGCTACACCTTC. The V call is TRBV7-9, the J call TRBJ1-2; D gene ambiguous. The CDR3 runs 11 residues. V lost 3 bases and J lost 3, with 2 bases in between. CDR1 and CDR2 from the germline V gene are SEHNR and FQNEAQ (reference sequence).

The V gene is TRBV18, the J gene TRBJ2-3, with 9 nucleotides matching TRBD2. V dropped 3 bases and J dropped 3; count of bases not matched to a gene: 7. The germline CDR1 and CDR2 sequences are KGHSH and LQKENI. The CDR3 is made up of 16 amino acids. The CDR3 protein is CASSPTGSGGTDTQYF. In nucleotides, the CDR3 is TGTGCCAGCTCACCGACTGGTAGCGGGGGAACAGATACGCAGTATTTT.

This chain joins TRBV25-1 and TRBJ1-1; D gene ambiguous. V was pared by 6 bases and J by 11 bases, with 28 bases between. The germline CDR1 and CDR2 sequences are MGHDK and SYGVNS. The CDR3 has 16 amino acids. The DNA of the CDR3 is TGTGCCAGCAGATCAGATGAGGAAGGGCCTTCCTGGCGGGCTTTCTTT. The encoded protein is CASRSDEEGPSWRAFF.